This record covers a single T cell receptor beta chain. Clones were read by immunoSEQ multiplex PCR, and TCRdb kept only the in-frame ones, dropping some. Of 2 million or so clones in the sample, 95% are singletons; the top ten hold around 0.13%. The entry originates in a study of shared clonotypes between healthy human individuals. Germline values: CDR1 MNHNS, CDR2 SASEGT. V gave up 6 bases and J gave up 5 bases; unmatched junction bases: 8. The CDR3 is 14 residues long. The J gene is TRBJ2-7, the V gene TRBV6-1, with 9 bases identical to TRBD1. The sequencing input was naive CD4+ T cells sorted from blood. Subset given: CD45RA+ positively selected. This TCR came from a man between 18 and 29 years old in good health. The CDR3 region is CASRMGQGLDEQYF. CDR3 DNA: TGTGCCAGCAGGATGGGACAGGGTCTCGACGAGCAGTACTTC.